These 28 T cell receptor beta chains share one sample of origin, sequenced in a study of vaccination and CD4 T cells after COVID-19. The time point here: late sampling 161 to 241 days after vaccination in three convalescent patients. TCRdb used MiXCR to reprocess the PCR reads, holding one entry per CDR3 protein. The table has about 33,000 distinct CDR3 sequences, around 33% seen once. Here the sequenced sample was CD4+ T cells from blood, taken about 7 months after SARS-CoV-2 vaccination. The receptors here all came from a human donor who had recovered from COVID-19.

V and J are TRBV6-5 and TRBJ1-6, with a possible D match to TRBD1 (5 bases). V was trimmed by 2 bases and J by 8 bases, leaving 7 bases between them. The germline gives CDR1 MNHEY, CDR2 SVGAGI. This CDR3 has 13 residues. The CDR3 sequence is CASSYEGYSPLHF. CDR3 DNA sequence: TGTGCCAGCAGTTACGAGGGGTATTCACCCCTCCACTTT.

This clonotype was seen more than once but under ten times. This sequence joins TRBV15 and TRBJ2-6, with D maybe TRBD2 (5 bases). Germline V CDR1 and CDR2: LNHNV, YYDKDF (reference sequence). CDR3 length equals 16 residues. V was shortened by 0 bases and J by 2 bases, with 8 bases between the two germline ends. The CDR3 DNA reads as TGTGCCACCAGCAGAGAAGCCGGGACTGGGGCCAACGTCCTGACTTTC. Amino acid sequence: CATSREAGTGANVLTF. Supplemented by reference TRBV15 and TRBJ2-6, the full variable domain reads DAMVIQNPRYQVTQFGKPVTLSCSQTLNHNVMYWYQQKSSQAPKLLFHYYDKDFNNEADTPDNFQSRRPNTSFCFLDIRSPGLGDTAMYLCATSREAGTGANVLTFGAGSRLTVL.

This clonotype appeared a few times. Here the CDR3 reads CATRGGINEQFF. In DNA form, the CDR3 reads TGTGCCACCAGGGGGGGTATCAATGAGCAGTTCTTC. This chain links TRBV24-1 with TRBJ2-1; tentative D call: TRBD2 (6 bases). CDR1 is KGHDR and CDR2 is SFDVKD in the germline V gene. Trimming removed 7 bases from V and 6 bases from J, with 9 bases in between. The CDR3 runs to 12 residues.

This chain joins TRBV20-1 and TRBJ2-4; D not resolved. Trimming stripped 5 bases from V and 7 bases from J, with 6 bases between. The V gene's germline CDR1 is DFQATT and CDR2 SNEGSKA (reference sequence). CDR3 size: 10 residues. CDR3 nucleotides: TGCAGTGCTCCATCCAACATTCAGTACTTC. Encoded protein: CSAPSNIQYF.

The V and J genes are TRBV24-1 and TRBJ2-7; D could derive from TRBD1 or TRBD2 (5 bases each). The ends were cut back, 4 bases at V and 0 bases at J, with 12 bases in the middle. Germline lookup yields CDR1 KGHDR and CDR2 SFDVKD. The CDR3 is 15 residues long. CDR3 in amino acids: CATSDGASSSYEQYF. Written as DNA, the CDR3 is TGTGCCACCAGTGACGGGGCCTCGAGCTCCTACGAGCAGTACTTC.

The CDR3 bases are TGTGCCAGCATTGAGGGCAGCAATGAGCAGTTCTTC. It yields the protein CASIEGSNEQFF. This chain links TRBV11-3 with TRBJ2-1, with D maybe TRBD2 (5 bases). Trimming pared 7 bases from V and 6 bases from J, leaving 10 bases between. CDR3 size: 12 residues. CDR1 is SGHNT, CDR2 YENEEA, per germline.

The chain joins TRBV19 to TRBJ2-7; D assignment may be TRBD1 or TRBD2 (5 bases each). CDR1 is LNHDA and CDR2 is SQIVND in the germline V gene (reference sequence). Between the trimmed V and J ends, which lost 3 bases and 8 bases, there was a span of 14 bases. This CDR3 comprises 13 residues. As DNA, the CDR3 is TGTGCCAGTAGTATCGGGACCCCTTACCAGCAGTACTTC. It encodes CASSIGTPYQQYF.

This clonotype was seen a handful of times. This rearrangement joins TRBV20-1 to TRBJ1-5, with 9 bases fitting TRBD1. The CDR3 is made up of 15 amino acids. V dropped 6 bases and J dropped 6; count of bases not matched to a gene: 12. CDR1 and CDR2 from the germline V gene are DFQATT and SNEGSKA (reference sequence). CDR3 nucleotide sequence: TGCAGTGCCAATCCTGGGACAGGGTTGAGTCAGCCCCAGCATTTT. It encodes CSANPGTGLSQPQHF.

The V call is TRBV20-1, the J call TRBJ2-1; D is undetermined. V lost 0 bases, J lost 7 bases, and 7 bases lay in between. The CDR3 totals 12 residues. In germline, CDR1 is DFQATT, CDR2 SNEGSKA (reference sequence). The CDR3 coding sequence is TGCAGTGCTAGAGAATGGGGAAATGAGCAGTTCTTC. This translates into CSAREWGNEQFF.

This clonotype was seen a handful of times. V usage is TRBV7-9 and J usage is TRBJ2-5; D gene ambiguous. The CDR3 spans 12 residues. V was pared by 0 bases and J by 6 bases, with 5 bases between. Germline values: CDR1 SEHNR, CDR2 FQNEAQ (reference sequence). The DNA for the CDR3 is TGTGCCAGCAGCTTAGCGCGGAAGACCCAGTACTTC. This translates into CASSLARKTQYF.

This sequence joins TRBV27 and TRBJ2-7; 7 positions match TRBD2. CDR1 MNHEY and CDR2 SMNVEV come from the germline V gene (reference sequence). With V trimmed by 2 bases and J by 6 bases, 4 bases remained unmatched. CDR3 length: 13 amino acids. CDR3 sequence reads: CASSLAGVSEQYF. In DNA form, the CDR3 reads TGTGCCAGCAGTTTAGCGGGAGTGAGCGAGCAGTACTTC.

This clonotype was detected only a few times. This sequence joins TRBV7-2 and TRBJ2-7, with D possibly being TRBD1 or TRBD2 (6 bases each). CDR1 and CDR2 (germline): SGHTA, FQGNSA. This CDR3 region has 14 residues. With 1 base removed from V and 5 bases from J, the gap between germline ends came to 12 bases. In DNA, the CDR3 is TGTGCCAGCAGCTTAGTACCGGGGGCGAACGAGCAGTACTTC. Translating gives CASSLVPGANEQYF.

This clonotype was observed a handful of times. J is TRBJ2-2 and V is TRBV28; TRBD1 matches at 10 bases. Per germline, CDR1 MDHEN and CDR2 SYDVKM. The CDR3 has 17 residues. V lost 5 bases to trimming and J lost 6 bases; unmatched junction nucleotides: 12. The CDR3 is CASSRRPGQGPPGELFF. CDR3 DNA: TGTGCCAGCAGTCGACGCCCGGGACAGGGGCCCCCCGGGGAGCTGTTTTTT.

The chain couples TRBV4-1 to TRBJ2-5, with 12 bases fitting TRBD2. The CDR3 loop spans 17 amino acids. The trim removed 4 bases at V and 5 bases at J, leaving 11 bases unmatched. Germline V gives CDR1 MGHRA, CDR2 YSYEKL. CDR3 bases: TGCGCCAGCAGCCGGGCCAGTCTAGCGGGAGGGCAGGAGACCCAGTACTTC. This gives the protein CASSRASLAGGQETQYF.

This clonotype occurred once. The J gene is TRBJ2-5, the V gene TRBV20-1; D is possibly TRBD1 or TRBD2 (5 bases each). V was pared by 4 bases and J by 2 bases, with 11 bases between. CDR1 and CDR2 from the germline V gene are DFQATT and SNEGSKA (reference sequence). The CDR3 has 13 residues. The CDR3 nucleotides are TGCAGTGCTACCGGGACGGATCAAGAGACCCAGTACTTC. The encoded protein is CSATGTDQETQYF.

The chain has TRBV15 and TRBJ2-7, with TRBD1 matching over 9 bases. Germline CDR1 LNHNV, CDR2 YYDKDF (reference sequence). J gave up 2 bases and V 6 bases, and 8 bases lay outside the gene matches. The CDR3 consists of 15 residues. In nucleotides, the CDR3 is TGTGCCACCAGTACCAAGGACAGGGGAACCTACGAGCAGTACTTC. This gives the protein CATSTKDRGTYEQYF.

This chain links TRBV15 with TRBJ2-7; TRBD1 agrees at 12 bases. This CDR3 has 15 residues. Germline V gene sequence: CDR1 LNHNV, CDR2 YYDKDF (reference sequence). V dropped 5 bases and J dropped 0; count of bases not matched to a gene: 2. CDR3 sequence: CATSVGQGASYEQYF. As DNA, the CDR3 is TGTGCCACCAGCGTGGGACAGGGGGCCTCCTACGAGCAGTACTTC.

The V call is TRBV28, the J call TRBJ1-2; a weak D match, TRBD1 (6 bases). This CDR3 spans 15 amino acids. From germline, CDR1 is MDHEN and CDR2 SYDVKM. Trimming pared 3 bases from V and 5 bases from J, leaving 16 bases between. CDR3 amino acids: CASSFDRYPVYGYTF. CDR3 in DNA: TGTGCCAGCAGTTTCGACAGGTATCCGGTGTATGGCTACACCTTC.

Concerning this clonotype itself: A much bigger clone sits one base away, suggesting this may be a read error. The missing conserved phenylalanine or tryptophan at the end of this CDR3 makes a read error likely. This rearrangement joins TRBV15 to TRBJ1-5; possible D gene TRBD1, 5 bases. V gave up 0 bases and J gave up 9 bases, with 12 bases separating them. CDR3 length equals 14 residues. Germline V CDR1 and CDR2: LNHNV, YYDKDF (reference sequence). CDR3 amino acids: CATSRDNTGGPQHL. The CDR3 bases are TGTGCCACCAGCAGAGATAATACCGGGGGGCCCCAGCATCTT.

The V gene is TRBV20-1, the J gene TRBJ2-7; D is undetermined. Germline V CDR1 and CDR2: DFQATT, SNEGSKA (reference sequence). The CDR3 runs 13 residues. Trimming took off 2 bases at V and 6 bases at J, with 14 bases between the two ends. The DNA for the CDR3 is TGCAGTGCTAGACTCCCGGAGTTTGGCGAGCAGTACTTC. Translation: CSARLPEFGEQYF.

CDR3 DNA sequence: TGTGCCAGCAGGTACCGGGACACGGTCACTGAAGCTTTCTTT. This translates into CASRYRDTVTEAFF. The chain joins TRBV6-5 to TRBJ1-1, with D possibly being TRBD1 (6 bases). The CDR3 covers 14 residues. V was shortened by 6 bases and J by 4 bases, with 15 bases between the two germline ends. Germline lookup yields CDR1 MNHEY and CDR2 SVGAGI.

The chain has TRBV2 and TRBJ1-2; D gene ambiguous. Germline V gene data show CDR1 as SNHLY and CDR2 as FYNNEI. V lost 6 bases and J 4 bases, leaving 9 bases between the germline ends. CDR3 size: 12 residues. The CDR3 loop reads CASSKGPYGYTF. DNA of the CDR3: TGTGCCAGCAGCAAAGGACCCTATGGCTACACCTTC.

This clonotype was detected a few times. This sequence joins TRBV7-9 and TRBJ1-1; D is undetermined. CDR1 and CDR2 (germline): SEHNR, FQNEAQ (reference sequence). The CDR3 is made up of 13 amino acids. Between the trimmed V and J ends, which lost 1 base and 3 bases, there was a span of 6 bases. CDR3 protein: CASSLGPYTEAFF. The CDR3 bases are TGTGCCAGCAGCTTAGGTCCCTACACTGAAGCTTTCTTT.

This chain uses TRBV4-1 with TRBJ2-7; weak D call: TRBD1 (8 bases). The length of the CDR3 is 15 residues. V lost 2 bases and J 3 bases, leaving 14 bases between the germline ends. CDR1 MGHRA and CDR2 YSYEKL come from the germline V gene. CDR3 in DNA: TGCGCCAGCAGCCAATACAGGGGGGGGGACTACGAGCAGTACTTC. Its translation: CASSQYRGGDYEQYF.

The rearrangement links TRBV6-2 or TRBV6-3 to TRBJ2-6; 8 bases map to TRBD2. With 4 bases clipped from V and 2 bases from J, the junction kept 4 bases outside the gene matches. CDR1 and CDR2 (germline): MNHEY, SVGEGT. The CDR3 length is 16 residues. This chain's CDR3 is CASSSGGGTGANVLTF. In nucleotides, the CDR3 is TGTGCCAGCAGTTCCGGGGGGGGGACTGGGGCCAACGTCCTGACTTTC.

The CDR3 spells CAIRGTGGLDTEAFF. DNA of the CDR3: TGTGCCATCAGGGGAACAGGGGGCTTGGACACTGAAGCTTTCTTT. The J gene is TRBJ1-1, the V gene TRBV10-3; 9 bases match TRBD1. Trimming removed 6 bases from V and 3 bases from J; junction bases left unmatched: 8. Germline V CDR1 and CDR2: ENHRY, SYGVKD. This CDR3 region has 15 residues.

The chain carries TRBV28 and TRBJ2-7; tentatively, D is TRBD1 (8 bases). Trimming took off 5 bases at V and 3 bases at J, with 17 bases between the two ends. Germline assignment: CDR1 MDHEN and CDR2 SYDVKM. This CDR3 spans 15 amino acids. The DNA for the CDR3 is TGTGCCAGCAGTCCACAGGGGGGACTATTCTACGAGCAGTACTTC. It encodes CASSPQGGLFYEQYF.

This clonotype was detected a few times. The chain has TRBV20-1 and TRBJ1-5; D is ambiguous. CDR3 length: 14 amino acids. V lost 6 bases to trimming and J lost 2 bases, with 14 bases between them. The germline V gene has CDR1 DFQATT and CDR2 SNEGSKA (reference sequence). The CDR3 DNA reads as TGCAGTGCCAAAGAAGACGGGGGCAATCAGCCCCAGCATTTT. This codes for CSAKEDGGNQPQHF.